This T cell receptor beta chain was sequenced for a study of shared clonotypes between healthy human individuals. Data came from immunoSEQ multiplex PCR; TCRdb stores just in-frame clones and leaves some out. The data show approximately 2.4 million clones, 95% seen once. Sample: naive CD4+ T cells sorted from blood. Subset given: CD45RA+ positively selected. The source of this sequence is a man in his late teens or twenties in good health.

Here the CDR3 DNA reads TGTGCCATCAGTGGGGGAGGCGGCGGACTAGCTTACAATGAGCAGTTCTTC. The encoded protein is CAISGGGGGLAYNEQFF. V is TRBV10-3 and J is TRBJ2-1; 8 bases are a match to TRBD2. Germline CDR1 and CDR2: ENHRY and SYGVKD. The CDR3 contains 17 residues. The trim removed 4 bases at V and 4 bases at J, leaving 12 bases unmatched.